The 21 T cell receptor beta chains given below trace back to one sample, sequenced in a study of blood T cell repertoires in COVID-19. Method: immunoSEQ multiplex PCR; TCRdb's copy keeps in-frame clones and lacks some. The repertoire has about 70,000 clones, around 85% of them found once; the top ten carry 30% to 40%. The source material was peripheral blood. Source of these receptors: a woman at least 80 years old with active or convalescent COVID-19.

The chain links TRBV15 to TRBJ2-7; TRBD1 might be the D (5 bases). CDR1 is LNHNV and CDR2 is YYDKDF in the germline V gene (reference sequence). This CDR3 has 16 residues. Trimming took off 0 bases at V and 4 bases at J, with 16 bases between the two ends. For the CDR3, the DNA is TGTGCCACCAGCAGAGATCGCCCAGGGCCCCCATACGAGCAGTACTTC. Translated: CATSRDRPGPPYEQYF.

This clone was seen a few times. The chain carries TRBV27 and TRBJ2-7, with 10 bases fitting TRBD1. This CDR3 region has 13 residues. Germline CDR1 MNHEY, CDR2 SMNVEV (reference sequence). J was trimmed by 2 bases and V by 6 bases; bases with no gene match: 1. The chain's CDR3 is CASRGQGAYEQYF. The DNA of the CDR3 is TGTGCCAGCAGAGGACAGGGGGCCTACGAGCAGTACTTC.

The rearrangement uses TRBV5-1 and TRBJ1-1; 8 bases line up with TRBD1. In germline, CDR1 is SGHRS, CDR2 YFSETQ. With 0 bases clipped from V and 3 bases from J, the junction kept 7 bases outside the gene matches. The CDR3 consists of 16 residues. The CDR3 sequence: CASSLAAGGGYTEAFF. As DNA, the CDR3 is TGCGCCAGCAGCTTGGCCGCAGGGGGCGGGTACACTGAAGCTTTCTTT.

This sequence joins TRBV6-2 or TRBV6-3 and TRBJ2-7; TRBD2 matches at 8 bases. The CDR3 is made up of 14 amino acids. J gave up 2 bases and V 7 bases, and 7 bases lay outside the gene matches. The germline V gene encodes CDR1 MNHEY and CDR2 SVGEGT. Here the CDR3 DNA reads TGTGCCAGCATCCCAGCGGGGGCCCCCTACGAGCAGTACTTC. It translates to CASIPAGAPYEQYF.

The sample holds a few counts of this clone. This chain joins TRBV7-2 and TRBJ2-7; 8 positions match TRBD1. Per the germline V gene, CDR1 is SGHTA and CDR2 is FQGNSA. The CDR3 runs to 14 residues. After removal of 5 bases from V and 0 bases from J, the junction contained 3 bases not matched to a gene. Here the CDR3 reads CASSADRGSYEQYF. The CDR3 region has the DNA TGTGCCAGCAGCGCAGACAGGGGCTCCTACGAGCAGTACTTC.

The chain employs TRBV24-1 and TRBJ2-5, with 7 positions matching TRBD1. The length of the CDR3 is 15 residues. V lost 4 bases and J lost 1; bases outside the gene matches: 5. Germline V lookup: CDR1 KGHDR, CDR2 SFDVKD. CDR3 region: CATSENQGVQETQYF. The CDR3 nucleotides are TGTGCCACCAGTGAAAACCAGGGGGTCCAAGAGACCCAGTACTTC.

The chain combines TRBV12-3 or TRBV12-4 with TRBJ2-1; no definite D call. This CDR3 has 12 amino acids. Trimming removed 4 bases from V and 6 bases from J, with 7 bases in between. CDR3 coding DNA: TGTGCCAGCAGTTATGAACTCAATGAGCAGTTCTTC. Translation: CASSYELNEQFF.

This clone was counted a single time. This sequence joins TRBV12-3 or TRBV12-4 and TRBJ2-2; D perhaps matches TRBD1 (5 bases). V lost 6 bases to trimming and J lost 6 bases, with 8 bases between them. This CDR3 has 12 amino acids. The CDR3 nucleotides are TGTGCCAGCAGAACAGGAGCCGGGGAGCTGTTTTTT. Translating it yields CASRTGAGELFF.

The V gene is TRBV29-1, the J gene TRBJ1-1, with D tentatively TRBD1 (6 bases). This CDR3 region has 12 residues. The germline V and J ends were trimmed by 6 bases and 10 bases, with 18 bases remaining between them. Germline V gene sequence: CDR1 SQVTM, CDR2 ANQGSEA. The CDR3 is CSVVPGGGGAFF. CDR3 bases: TGCAGCGTCGTCCCTGGAGGGGGGGGAGCTTTCTTT.

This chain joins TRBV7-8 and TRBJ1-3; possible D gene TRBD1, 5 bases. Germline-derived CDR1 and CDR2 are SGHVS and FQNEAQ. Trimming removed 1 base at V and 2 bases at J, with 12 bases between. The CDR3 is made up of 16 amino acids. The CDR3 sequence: CASSLETAGPGNTIYF. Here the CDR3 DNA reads TGTGCCAGCAGCTTAGAGACAGCCGGTCCTGGAAACACCATATATTTT.

The CDR3 sequence: CASRDRSRSEQYF. The CDR3, as DNA: TGTGCCAGCAGAGACCGATCCAGGTCCGAGCAGTACTTC. The genes are TRBV2 and TRBJ2-7; no reliable D call. CDR1 and CDR2 (germline): SNHLY, FYNNEI. Trimming shortened V by 6 bases and J by 6 bases, and 15 bases separated the two germline ends. The CDR3 sequence is 13 residues long.

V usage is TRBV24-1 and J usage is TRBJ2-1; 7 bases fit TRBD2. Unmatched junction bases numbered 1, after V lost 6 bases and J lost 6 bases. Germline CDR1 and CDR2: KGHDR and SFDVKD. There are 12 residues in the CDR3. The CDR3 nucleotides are TGTGCCACCAGTTGGGGGGGCAATGAGCAGTTCTTC. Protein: CATSWGGNEQFF.

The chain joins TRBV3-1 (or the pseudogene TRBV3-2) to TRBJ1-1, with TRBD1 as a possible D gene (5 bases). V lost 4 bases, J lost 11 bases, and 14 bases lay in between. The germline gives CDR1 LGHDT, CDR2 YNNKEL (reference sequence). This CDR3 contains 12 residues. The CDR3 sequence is CASSPQGASAFF. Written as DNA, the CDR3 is TGTGCCAGCAGCCCCCAGGGTGCTTCGGCTTTCTTT.

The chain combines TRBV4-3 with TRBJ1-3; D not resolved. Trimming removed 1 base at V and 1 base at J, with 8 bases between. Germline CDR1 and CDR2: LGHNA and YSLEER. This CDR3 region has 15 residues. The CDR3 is CASSQARESGNTIYF. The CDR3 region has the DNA TGCGCCAGCAGCCAAGCGAGGGAATCTGGAAACACCATATATTTT.

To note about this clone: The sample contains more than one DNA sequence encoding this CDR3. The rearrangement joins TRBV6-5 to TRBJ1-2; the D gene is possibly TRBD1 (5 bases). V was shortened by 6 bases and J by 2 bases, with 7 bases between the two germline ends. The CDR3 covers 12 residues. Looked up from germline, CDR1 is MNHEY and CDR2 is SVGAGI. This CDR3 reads CASRQGNYGYTF. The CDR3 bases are TGTGCCAGCAGGCAGGGAAACTATGGCTACACCTTC.

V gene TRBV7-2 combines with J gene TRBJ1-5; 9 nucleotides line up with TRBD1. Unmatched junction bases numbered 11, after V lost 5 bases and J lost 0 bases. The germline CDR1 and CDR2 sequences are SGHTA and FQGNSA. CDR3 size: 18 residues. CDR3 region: CASSALPGTGNSNQPQHF. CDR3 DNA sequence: TGTGCCAGCAGCGCCCTCCCCGGGACAGGGAATAGCAATCAGCCCCAGCATTTT.

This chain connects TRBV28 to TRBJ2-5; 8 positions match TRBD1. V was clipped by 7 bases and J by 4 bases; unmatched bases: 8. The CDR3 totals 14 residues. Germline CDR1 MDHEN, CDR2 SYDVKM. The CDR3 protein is CASKNPGGRETQYF. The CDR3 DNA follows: TGTGCCAGCAAGAATCCAGGGGGCCGAGAGACCCAGTACTTC.

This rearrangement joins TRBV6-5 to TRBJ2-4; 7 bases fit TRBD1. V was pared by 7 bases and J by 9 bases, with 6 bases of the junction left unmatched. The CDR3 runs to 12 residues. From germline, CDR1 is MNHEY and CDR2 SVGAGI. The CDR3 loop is CASNNRGTIQYF. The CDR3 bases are TGTGCCAGCAATAACAGGGGCACCATTCAGTACTTC.

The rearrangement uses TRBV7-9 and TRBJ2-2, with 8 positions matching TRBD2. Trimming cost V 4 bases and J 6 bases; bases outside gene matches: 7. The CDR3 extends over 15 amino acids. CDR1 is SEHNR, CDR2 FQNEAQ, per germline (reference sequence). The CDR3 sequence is CASSSLAGRPGELFF. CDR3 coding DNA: TGTGCCAGCAGCTCATTAGCGGGGAGACCCGGGGAGCTGTTTTTT.

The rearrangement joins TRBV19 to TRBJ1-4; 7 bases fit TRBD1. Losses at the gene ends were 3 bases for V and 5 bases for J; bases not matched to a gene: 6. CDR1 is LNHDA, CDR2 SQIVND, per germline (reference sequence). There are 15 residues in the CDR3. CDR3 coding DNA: TGTGCCAGTAGTATTGACGGGACAGTAAATGAAAAACTGTTTTTT. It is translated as CASSIDGTVNEKLFF.

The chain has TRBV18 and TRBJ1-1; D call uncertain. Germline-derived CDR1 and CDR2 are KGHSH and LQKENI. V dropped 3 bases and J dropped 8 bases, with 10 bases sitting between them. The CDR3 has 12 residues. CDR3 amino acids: CASSPQVAEAFF. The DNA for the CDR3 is TGTGCCAGCTCACCCCAGGTCGCAGAAGCTTTCTTT. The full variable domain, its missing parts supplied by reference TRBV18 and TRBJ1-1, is NAGVMQNPRHLVRRRGQEARLRCSPMKGHSHVYWYRQLPEEGLKFMVYLQKENIIDESGMPKERFSAEFPKEGPSILRIQQVVRGDSAAYFCASSPQVAEAFFGQGTRLTVV.